A single sample is the source of the 28 T cell receptor beta chains below, sequenced in a study of neurological immune-mediated disorders. MiXCR, applied by TCRdb to the 5' RACE reads, yields one record per CDR3 protein. This table has 90,000 to 150,000 distinct CDR3 sequences, roughly 3.2% appearing once. Sequencing input: PBMCs. The origin of the receptors is a woman under 40 with multiple sclerosis.

This clonotype was detected many times. CDR3 loop: CSARPRDAGFYEQYF. Here the CDR3 DNA reads TGCAGTGCTAGGCCCCGGGACGCCGGATTCTACGAGCAGTACTTC. The chain carries TRBV20-1 and TRBJ2-7; D is tentatively TRBD1 or TRBD2 (5 bases each). V was pared by 3 bases and J by 3 bases, with 18 bases between. Germline V gives CDR1 DFQATT, CDR2 SNEGSKA (reference sequence). The CDR3 loop spans 15 amino acids.

This clonotype appeared many times. The chain uses TRBV21-1 and TRBJ2-1; no check of the table's D call, TRBD1, against the DNA was made. TRBV21-1 is shown as a pseudogene. This CDR3 spans 15 amino acids. CDR3 loop: CANPLPGQGNNEQFF. For the CDR3, the DNA is TGTGCCAATCCGCTACCGGGACAGGGGAACAATGAGCAGTTCTTC.

At least ten counts were recorded for this clonotype. V gene TRBV27 combines with J gene TRBJ2-1, with D unclear. Trimming removed 5 bases from V and 0 bases from J, with 20 bases in between. The CDR3 extends over 18 amino acids. CDR1 is MNHEY, CDR2 SMNVEV, per germline (reference sequence). The CDR3 coding sequence is TGTGCCAGCAGTGTAAGTCTGGAACCTCTCTACTCCTACAATGAGCAGTTCTTC. It specifies CASSVSLEPLYSYNEQFF.

This clonotype was picked up many times. CDR3 nucleotides: TGTGCCAGCAGCCCTGACAGGGGACTAGTGAACACTGAAGCTTTCTTT. Protein product: CASSPDRGLVNTEAFF. V usage is TRBV12-3 or TRBV12-4 and J usage is TRBJ1-1, with 8 nucleotides matching TRBD1. V trimming: 6 bases; J trimming: 0 bases; junction bases outside the gene matches: 9. CDR3 size: 16 residues.

This clonotype was recorded many times. J is TRBJ1-2 and V is TRBV19; 8 bases agree with TRBD1. The J segment lost 8 bases and the V segment lost 7 bases, leaving 15 bases of the junction unmatched. Germline values: CDR1 LNHDA, CDR2 SQIVND (reference sequence). This CDR3 comprises 15 residues. CDR3 DNA: TGTGCCAGTACCGCCGGGGTATCAGGGGGCCGCGGCTACACCTTC. This codes for CASTAGVSGGRGYTF.

This clonotype was counted many times. The chain is built from TRBV7-6 and TRBJ1-1, with 8 bases aligning to TRBD1. The trim removed 3 bases at V and 7 bases at J, leaving 13 bases unmatched. The CDR3 is 16 residues long. CDR1 SGHVS and CDR2 FNYEAQ come from the germline V gene. Written as DNA, the CDR3 is TGTGCCAGCAGCTTGGGTTTTACCGGGACAGGTGTTGAAGCTTTCTTT. Encoded protein: CASSLGFTGTGVEAFF.

This clonotype was found many times. The chain links TRBV20-1 to TRBJ2-1; 11 nucleotides match TRBD2. V was clipped by 6 bases and J by 4 bases; unmatched bases: 8. This CDR3 has 15 amino acids. Per the germline V gene, CDR1 is DFQATT and CDR2 is SNEGSKA (reference sequence). The CDR3 sequence: CSAVDGLAGYNEQFF. The CDR3 DNA follows: TGCAGTGCCGTAGATGGACTAGCGGGTTACAATGAGCAGTTCTTC.

This clonotype was recorded many times. CDR3 nucleotide sequence: TGCAGTGCTAGAGAGCTAGGGCGCGGTGATTCACCCCTCCACTTT. Translation gives CSARELGRGDSPLHF. The rearrangement joins TRBV20-1 to TRBJ1-6; no definite D call. CDR1 and CDR2 (germline): DFQATT, SNEGSKA (reference sequence). The CDR3 loop spans 15 amino acids. With 0 bases removed from V and 8 bases from J, the gap between germline ends came to 14 bases.

This clonotype has at least ten counts. This sequence joins TRBV6-5 and TRBJ1-1; 7 bases agree with TRBD1. Looked up from germline, CDR1 is MNHEY and CDR2 is SVGAGI. Trimming cost V 9 bases and J 1 base; bases outside gene matches: 11. The CDR3 runs 15 residues. CDR3 in amino acids: CASRAGGLGNTEAFF. The CDR3 DNA reads as TGTGCCAGTCGAGCAGGGGGGTTAGGGAACACTGAAGCTTTCTTT.

V usage is TRBV7-9 and J usage is TRBJ1-1; 9 bases are shared with TRBD1. In germline, CDR1 is SEHNR, CDR2 FQNEAQ (reference sequence). CDR3 length equals 16 residues. V lost 5 bases and J lost 3; bases outside the gene matches: 10. CDR3 residues: CASSQARRQGDTEAFF. The DNA of the CDR3 is TGTGCCAGCAGCCAAGCGAGGCGACAGGGGGACACTGAAGCTTTCTTT. Looking up the rest from reference TRBV7-9 and TRBJ1-1 gives the full variable domain: DTGVSQNPRHKITKRGQNVTFRCDPISEHNRLYWYRQTLGQGPEFLTYFQNEAQLEKSRLLSDRFSAERPKGSFSTLEIQRTEQGDSAMYLCASSQARRQGDTEAFFGQGTRLTVV.

This clonotype was recorded at least ten times. This rearrangement joins TRBV6-6 to TRBJ1-2; the match to TRBD1 covers 7 bases. The CDR3 length is 14 residues. The junction had 6 bases not matched to a gene; V was cut back by 0 bases and J by 8 bases. CDR1 and CDR2 from the germline V gene are MNHNY and SVGAGI (reference sequence). The CDR3 protein is CASSYSGQGDGYTF. CDR3 nucleotide sequence: TGTGCCAGCAGTTACTCGGGTCAGGGGGACGGCTACACCTTC.

Notes on this clonotype: A read error may explain this, as a much larger clone is one base away. The rearrangement joins TRBV29-1 to TRBJ2-4; the D gene is possibly TRBD2 (5 bases). The germline gives CDR1 SQVTM, CDR2 ANQGSEA. Trimming shortened V by 1 base and J by 10 bases, and 14 bases separated the two germline ends. The CDR3 runs to 13 residues. In nucleotides, the CDR3 is TGCAGCGTTGAAGGGTCCCCCCGGGAAATTCAGTACTTC. Translating it yields CSVEGSPREIQYF.

This clonotype was recorded many times. The J gene is TRBJ2-5, the V gene TRBV5-1; maybe TRBD1 (5 bases). The V gene's germline CDR1 is SGHRS and CDR2 YFSETQ. Deletions cut 4 bases from V and 2 bases from J, with 15 bases between. The CDR3 extends over 15 amino acids. The chain's CDR3 is CASSLTAGRQETQYF. CDR3 DNA: TGCGCCAGCAGCCTAACTGCAGGGCGACAAGAGACCCAGTACTTC.

This clonotype was observed many times. Here the CDR3 DNA reads TGCGCCAGCAGCCTCCTGGGGGGGGCGAACACTGAAGCTTTCTTT. Encoded protein: CASSLLGGANTEAFF. J is TRBJ1-1 and V is TRBV5-1; D possibly corresponds to TRBD1 (6 bases). Trimming stripped 4 bases from V and 1 base from J, with 14 bases between. Germline CDR1 is SGHRS and CDR2 is YFSETQ. This CDR3 has 15 amino acids.

This clonotype was recorded at least ten times. The V gene is TRBV5-6, the J gene TRBJ2-1, with D uncertain. Trimming shortened V by 0 bases and J by 9 bases, and 7 bases separated the two germline ends. CDR3 length: 12 residues. Germline V gives CDR1 SGHDT, CDR2 YYEEEE. The CDR3 coding sequence is TGTGCCAGCAGCTTGGTTACGGGTGAGCAGTTCTTC. It yields the protein CASSLVTGEQFF.

A word on this clonotype: A read error may account for a junction end that differs from germline. J is TRBJ1-6 and V is TRBV15, with no clear D. The CDR3 runs to 16 residues. CDR1 is LNHNV and CDR2 is YYDKDF in the germline V gene (reference sequence). The CDR3, as DNA: TGTGCCACCAGCAGAGATCCGGAGGGCCGAGGTTCACCCCTCAACTTT. Translation: CATSRDPEGRGSPLNF.

Regarding this clonotype: A read error is possible here, since a much larger clone lies one base away. The J gene is TRBJ2-1, the V gene TRBV5-1, with a possible D match to TRBD2 (5 bases). CDR3 size: 14 residues. From germline, CDR1 is SGHRS and CDR2 YFSETQ. Trimming took off 7 bases at V and 10 bases at J, with 21 bases between the two ends. CDR3 sequence (DNA): TGCGCCAGCCAACCGGGAACCGAGACCTTCGAGCAGTTCTTC. As protein: CASQPGTETFEQFF.

This clonotype was counted many times. The rearrangement links TRBV7-2 to TRBJ2-7; 12 bases agree with TRBD2. Germline V gene sequence: CDR1 SGHTA, CDR2 FQGNSA. This CDR3 has 14 residues. After removal of 5 bases from V and 3 bases from J, the junction contained 2 bases not matched to a gene. CDR3 sequence: CASSPTSGSYEQYF. CDR3 DNA: TGTGCCAGCAGCCCGACTAGCGGGAGCTACGAGCAGTACTTC.

This clonotype was found many times. V gene TRBV29-1 combines with J gene TRBJ1-2; 7 bases map to TRBD1. V shed 6 bases, J shed 2 bases, and the junction held 3 bases outside the gene matches. This CDR3 contains 12 residues. The germline V gene has CDR1 SQVTM and CDR2 ANQGSEA. The CDR3 bases are TGCAGCGTAGAGGACAGGAACTATGGCTACACCTTC. Amino acid sequence: CSVEDRNYGYTF.

This clonotype has a count of ten or more. The CDR3 bases are TGTGCCTGGAGGTTGACGGGAATAAGTTCACCCCTCCACTTT. Amino acids: CAWRLTGISSPLHF. This chain joins TRBV30 and TRBJ1-6; D unresolved. Germline CDR1 and CDR2: GTSNPN and SVGIG (reference sequence). V was cut by 3 bases and J by 9 bases, with 15 bases left in between. The CDR3 is 14 amino acids.

In this sample, this clonotype turned up many times. The V gene is TRBV7-2, the J gene TRBJ2-6; no clear D gene. CDR3 length: 16 amino acids. Trimming removed 5 bases at V and 0 bases at J, with 11 bases between. Germline CDR1 reads SGHTA; CDR2 reads FQGNSA. DNA of the CDR3: TGTGCCAGCAGCCACACCCCTGGCTCTGGGGCCAACGTCCTGACTTTC. Amino acids: CASSHTPGSGANVLTF.

The genes are TRBV7-2 and TRBJ2-2; tentative D call: TRBD1 (6 bases). The length of the CDR3 is 14 residues. The germline V gene has CDR1 SGHTA and CDR2 FQGNSA. V was clipped by 7 bases and J by 0 bases, with 9 bases between them. The chain's CDR3 is CASKGTTNTGELFF. The CDR3 nucleotides are TGTGCCAGCAAAGGGACAACGAACACCGGGGAGCTGTTTTTT.

Many counts were recorded for this clonotype. The chain is built from TRBV20-1 and TRBJ1-1; a possible D gene is TRBD1 (5 bases). V shed 3 bases and J shed 0 bases, with 8 bases lying between them. Germline V gives CDR1 DFQATT, CDR2 SNEGSKA (reference sequence). This CDR3 is 13 amino acids long. CDR3 loop: CSARGGMNTEAFF. The CDR3 DNA sequence: TGCAGTGCTAGGGGGGGTATGAACACTGAAGCTTTCTTT.

This clonotype has at least ten counts. The V and J genes are TRBV11-3 and TRBJ2-5, with D perhaps matching TRBD2 (5 bases). This CDR3 is 14 amino acids long. The germline gives CDR1 SGHNT, CDR2 YENEEA. V was shortened by 1 base and J by 0 bases, with 6 bases between the two germline ends. Written as DNA, the CDR3 is TGTGCCAGCAGCTTAGGAGGGTACCAAGAGACCCAGTACTTC. Amino acid sequence: CASSLGGYQETQYF.

This clonotype was seen repeatedly, ten times or more. V and J are TRBV7-6 and TRBJ2-5; D ambiguous. Germline V gene sequence: CDR1 SGHVS, CDR2 FNYEAQ. This CDR3 contains 12 residues. The V and J ends lost 5 bases and 6 bases respectively, with 10 bases between them. The CDR3 loop reads CASSLAQKTQYF. For the CDR3, the DNA is TGTGCCAGCAGCCTGGCTCAAAAGACCCAGTACTTC.

There are many counts of this clonotype. The chain joins TRBV20-1 to TRBJ1-5, with a tentative D call TRBD1 (5 bases). The length of the CDR3 is 17 residues. From germline, CDR1 is DFQATT and CDR2 SNEGSKA (reference sequence). Trimming stripped 5 bases from V and 0 bases from J, with 20 bases between. The CDR3 is CSASPFGGANSNQPQHF. As DNA, the CDR3 is TGCAGTGCTTCCCCCTTCGGAGGGGCGAATAGCAATCAGCCCCAGCATTTT.

This clonotype was detected ten times or more. J is TRBJ2-7 and V is TRBV5-1; D assignment may be TRBD1 or TRBD2 (5 bases each). The CDR3 runs 19 residues. Trimming took off 2 bases at V and 6 bases at J, with 30 bases between the two ends. CDR1 SGHRS and CDR2 YFSETQ come from the germline V gene. The CDR3 loop is CASSFLPDNDVSRAGEQYF. CDR3 nucleotide sequence: TGCGCCAGCAGCTTCCTACCGGATAACGATGTCAGCAGGGCGGGCGAGCAGTACTTC.

This chain links TRBV7-6 with TRBJ2-3, with 7 positions matching TRBD2. CDR3 size: 18 residues. Germline assignment: CDR1 SGHVS and CDR2 FNYEAQ. The V gene end was trimmed by 3 bases and the J gene end by 2 bases; junction bases not matched to a gene: 14. CDR3 nucleotides: TGTGCCAGCAGCTTTTCCCCCGGTGGGGGGGGGATCACAGATACGCAGTATTTT. The encoded protein is CASSFSPGGGGITDTQYF.